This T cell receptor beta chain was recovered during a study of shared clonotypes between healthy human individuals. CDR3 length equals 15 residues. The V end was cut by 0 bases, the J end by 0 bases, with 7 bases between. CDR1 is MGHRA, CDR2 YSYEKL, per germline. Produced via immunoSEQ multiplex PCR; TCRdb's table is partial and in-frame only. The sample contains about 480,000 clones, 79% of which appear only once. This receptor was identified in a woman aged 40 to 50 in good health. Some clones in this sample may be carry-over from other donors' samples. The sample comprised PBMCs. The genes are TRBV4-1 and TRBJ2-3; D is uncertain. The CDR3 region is CASSQELGSTDTQYF. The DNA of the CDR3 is TGCGCCAGCAGCCAAGAGTTGGGCAGCACAGATACGCAGTATTTT.